The T cell receptor beta chain under discussion was sequenced for a study of cytomegalovirus exposure and HLA in healthy donors (dated by TCRdb to about 2017). Background for the entire study: According to a later analysis, one platform produced both the approximately 110 validation repertoires and the roughly 640 repertoires of the first cohort. The aim of the study was to test whether cataloging public T cell receptors could identify signatures of past pathogen exposure. In addition to the first cohort of roughly 700 subjects, a separate validation cohort of about 120 different subjects was used. To predict cytomegalovirus infection status, the study combined high-throughput TCR immunosequencing, statistical association of individual TCRs with disease status, and machine learning. The full study reports these points: Most TCR sequences were seen in very few donors, while some public TCRs were found in many individuals. In a later analysis, TCRs clustered in the first cohort were found to also tend to co-occur in the 120 validation repertoires, with about 94% of cluster scores above 0. A few of the identified cytomegalovirus-associated TCR beta chains were confirmed in vitro to be specific for cytomegalovirus antigens. A total of 150 to 200 TCR beta chains were listed by the study as associated with cytomegalovirus. It was suggested by the authors that the approach could potentially be generalized to other disease states and immunological phenotypes. In both the original and validation cohorts, the classifier was reported to diagnose cytomegalovirus status with high specificity and sensitivity. A later analysis lacked HLA typing for the validation cohort, so it scored co-occurrence in that cohort across all 110 or so repertoires.

CDR1 and CDR2 are read off the germline V gene (reference sequence) as SEHNR and FQNEAQ. Germline trimming amounts to 4 bases on V and 5 bases on J, with 10 as the count of junction bases outside the gene matches. The CDR3 starts with the cysteine, ends with the phenylalanine, and has 16 residues. The entry retains the CDR3 DNA only, 48 bases that are in frame from base 1. Separate from the approximately 670-subject first cohort, the validation cohort of over 90 subjects was the group to which the donors belonged. Library preparation employed the immunoSEQ multiplex PCR assay. Turning to the authors' computational methods: A statistical classification framework was built for diagnosing cytomegalovirus status from the catalog of TCR beta chain sequences. The clones in this table, taken by TCRdb from immuneACCESS, are in-frame only. Not every clone is retained; where verified, under half of the shortfall comes from an unresolved V gene, and the cause of the rest is unknown. For V, J and clone size, that table is used; D and trimming come from the DNA. This sample lists 80,000 to 100,000 clones; roughly 91% were detected once. The ten largest clones represent approximately 2% of the sample.

Comment on this clone: The target of this receptor is not known. Base qualities are not recorded, but no much larger clone differs from it by a single base.

The sequence joins TRBV7-9 to TRBJ2-5, with 10 bases aligning to TRBD1. Sequencing was performed on PBMCs. The receptor was derived from a man younger than 45 in good health and CMV-seronegative. The CDR3: CASSSRETGGRETQYF. The bases read TGTGCCAGCAGCTCCAGGGAGACAGGGGGCAGGGAGACCCAGTACTTC.